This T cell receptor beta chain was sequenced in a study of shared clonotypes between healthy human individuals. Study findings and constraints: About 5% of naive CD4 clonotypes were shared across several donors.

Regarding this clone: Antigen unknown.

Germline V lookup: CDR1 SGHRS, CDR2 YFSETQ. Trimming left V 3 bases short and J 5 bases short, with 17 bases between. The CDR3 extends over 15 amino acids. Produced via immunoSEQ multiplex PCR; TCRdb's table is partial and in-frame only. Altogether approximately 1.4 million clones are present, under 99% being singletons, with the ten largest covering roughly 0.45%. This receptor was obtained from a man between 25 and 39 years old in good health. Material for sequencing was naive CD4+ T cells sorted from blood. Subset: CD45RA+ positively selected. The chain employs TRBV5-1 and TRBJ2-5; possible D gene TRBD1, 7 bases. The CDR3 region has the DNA TGCGCCAGCAGCTGGACAGGAGGGCTTGGCGAGACCCAGTACTTC. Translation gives CASSWTGGLGETQYF.